The source of this TCR beta chain is a study of spatial heterogeneity in lung cancer. The wider study: More than 8.5 raw reads, on average, carried each unique TCR and UMI combination.

Of note for this clonotype: Its antigen is currently unknown.

TCRdb fed the 5' RACE reads into MiXCR, producing one record per CDR3 protein. The sample comprises more than 65,000 distinct CDR3 sequences, approximately 8% of which are singletons, and roughly 6.4% rests with the top ten. V was cut by 5 bases and J by 1 base, with 15 bases left in between. Germline-derived CDR1 and CDR2 are MNHEY and SVGEGT. The CDR3 is made up of 17 amino acids. Sample time point: sample taken at primary tumor resection. Unsorted tumor, nontumor lung tissue or cryopreserved PBMC supplied the whole RNA. Study-level findings and limits: Ubiquitous expanded tumor TCRs showed up in blood more at resection than follow-up.

Sequencing used PBMCs, obtained at surgery. This TCR was sampled from a male donor with early-stage non-small cell lung cancer. This chain connects TRBV6-2 or TRBV6-3 to TRBJ2-6; tentatively, D is TRBD2 (6 bases). Here the CDR3 reads CASSPMAGTSGANVLTF. The CDR3 region has the DNA TGTGCCAGCAGTCCGATGGCCGGGACTTCTGGGGCCAACGTCCTGACTTTC.